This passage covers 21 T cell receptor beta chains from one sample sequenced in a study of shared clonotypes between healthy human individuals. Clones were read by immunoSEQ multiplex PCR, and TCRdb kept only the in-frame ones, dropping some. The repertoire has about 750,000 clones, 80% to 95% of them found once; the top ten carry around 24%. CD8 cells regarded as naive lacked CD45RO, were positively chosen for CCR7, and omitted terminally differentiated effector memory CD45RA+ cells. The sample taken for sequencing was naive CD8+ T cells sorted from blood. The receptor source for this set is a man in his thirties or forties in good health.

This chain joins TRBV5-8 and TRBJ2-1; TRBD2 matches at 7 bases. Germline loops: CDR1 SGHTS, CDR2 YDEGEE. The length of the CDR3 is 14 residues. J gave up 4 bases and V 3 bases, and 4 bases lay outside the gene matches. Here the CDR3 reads CASSSLAVYNEQFF. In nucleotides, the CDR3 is TGTGCCAGCAGCTCCCTAGCGGTATACAATGAGCAGTTCTTC.

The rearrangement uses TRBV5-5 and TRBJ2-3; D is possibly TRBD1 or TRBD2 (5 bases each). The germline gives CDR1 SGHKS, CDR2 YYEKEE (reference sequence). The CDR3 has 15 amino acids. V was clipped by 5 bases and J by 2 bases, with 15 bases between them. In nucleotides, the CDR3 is TGTGCCAGCAGTTTCCGGGACGCATTCACAGATACGCAGTATTTT. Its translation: CASSFRDAFTDTQYF.

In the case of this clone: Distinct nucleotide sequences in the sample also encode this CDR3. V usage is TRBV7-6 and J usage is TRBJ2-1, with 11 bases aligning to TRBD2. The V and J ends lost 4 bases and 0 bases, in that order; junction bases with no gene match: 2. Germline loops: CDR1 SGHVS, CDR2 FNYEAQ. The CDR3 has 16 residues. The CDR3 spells CASSSTSGSSYNEQFF. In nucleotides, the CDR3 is TGTGCCAGCAGCTCCACTAGCGGGAGCTCCTACAATGAGCAGTTCTTC.

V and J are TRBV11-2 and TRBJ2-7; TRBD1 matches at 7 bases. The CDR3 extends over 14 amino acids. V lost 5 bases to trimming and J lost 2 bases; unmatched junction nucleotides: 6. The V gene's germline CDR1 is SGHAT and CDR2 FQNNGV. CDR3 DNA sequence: TGTGCCAGCAGCCCCCGACAGGGCCCCTACGAGCAGTACTTC. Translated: CASSPRQGPYEQYF.

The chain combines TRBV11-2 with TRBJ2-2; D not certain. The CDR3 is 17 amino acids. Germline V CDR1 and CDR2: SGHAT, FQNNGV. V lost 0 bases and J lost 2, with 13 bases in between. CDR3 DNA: TGTGCCAGCAGCTTAGATCCGGGCCAGAGAAACACCGGGGAGCTGTTTTTT. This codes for CASSLDPGQRNTGELFF.

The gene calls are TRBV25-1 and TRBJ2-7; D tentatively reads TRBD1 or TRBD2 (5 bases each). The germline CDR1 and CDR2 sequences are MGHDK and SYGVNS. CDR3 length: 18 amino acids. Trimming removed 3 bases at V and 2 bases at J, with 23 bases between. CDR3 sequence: CASSDDRSAGTLPYEQYF. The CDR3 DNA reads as TGTGCCAGCAGTGACGACCGATCAGCCGGGACGCTTCCCTACGAGCAGTACTTC.

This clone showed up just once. This chain's CDR3 is CASSLGTSGSRYNEQFF. The CDR3 bases are TGTGCCAGCAGCTTAGGGACTAGCGGGAGCCGCTACAATGAGCAGTTCTTC. V gene TRBV7-9 combines with J gene TRBJ2-1, with 13 bases aligning to TRBD2. This CDR3 spans 17 amino acids. V gave up 1 base and J gave up 3 bases; unmatched junction bases: 3. CDR1 is SEHNR, CDR2 FQNEAQ, per germline (reference sequence).

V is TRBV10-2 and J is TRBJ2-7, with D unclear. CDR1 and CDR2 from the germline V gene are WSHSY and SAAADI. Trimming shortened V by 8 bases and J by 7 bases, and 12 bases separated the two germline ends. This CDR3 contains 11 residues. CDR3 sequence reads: CASSPSQEQYF. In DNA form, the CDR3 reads TGCGCCAGCTCGCCCAGCCAGGAGCAGTACTTC.

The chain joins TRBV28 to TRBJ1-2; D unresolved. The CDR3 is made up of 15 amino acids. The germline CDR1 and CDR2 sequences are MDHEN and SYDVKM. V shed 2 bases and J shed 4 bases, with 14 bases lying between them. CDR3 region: CASSLPLASLYGYTF. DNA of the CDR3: TGTGCCAGCAGTTTACCGCTGGCAAGCCTCTATGGCTACACCTTC.

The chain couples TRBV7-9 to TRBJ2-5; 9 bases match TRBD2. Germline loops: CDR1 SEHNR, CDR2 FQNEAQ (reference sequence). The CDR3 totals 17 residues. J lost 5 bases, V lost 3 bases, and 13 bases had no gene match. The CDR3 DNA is TGTGCCAGCAGCTTTTTTGTCCTTAGCGGGAGAGGGGAGACCCAGTACTTC. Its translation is CASSFFVLSGRGETQYF.

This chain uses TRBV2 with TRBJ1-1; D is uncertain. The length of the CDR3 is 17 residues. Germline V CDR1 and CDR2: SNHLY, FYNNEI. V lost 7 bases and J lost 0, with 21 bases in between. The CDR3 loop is CASKRAAFSSMNTEAFF. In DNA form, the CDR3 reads TGTGCCAGCAAACGGGCAGCTTTTAGTTCGATGAACACTGAAGCTTTCTTT.

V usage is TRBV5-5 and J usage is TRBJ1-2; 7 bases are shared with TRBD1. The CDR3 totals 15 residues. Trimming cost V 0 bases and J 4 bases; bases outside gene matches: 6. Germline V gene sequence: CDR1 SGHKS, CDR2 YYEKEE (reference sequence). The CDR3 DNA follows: TGTGCCAGCAGCTTGGACTCGGGACAGACCTATGGCTACACCTTC. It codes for CASSLDSGQTYGYTF.

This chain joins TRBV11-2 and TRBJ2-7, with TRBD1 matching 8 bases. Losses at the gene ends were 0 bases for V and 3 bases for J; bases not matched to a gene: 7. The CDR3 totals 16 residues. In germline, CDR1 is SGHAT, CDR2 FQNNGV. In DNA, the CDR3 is TGTGCCAGCAGCTTAGATCCAACAGGGGGTCACTACGAGCAGTACTTC. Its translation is CASSLDPTGGHYEQYF.

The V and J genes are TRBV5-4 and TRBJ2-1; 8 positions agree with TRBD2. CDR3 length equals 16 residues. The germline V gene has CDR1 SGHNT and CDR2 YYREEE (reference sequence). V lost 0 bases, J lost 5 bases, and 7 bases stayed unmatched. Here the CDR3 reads CASSLVALAVNNEQFF. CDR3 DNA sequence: TGTGCCAGCAGCTTGGTTGCACTAGCGGTAAACAATGAGCAGTTCTTC.

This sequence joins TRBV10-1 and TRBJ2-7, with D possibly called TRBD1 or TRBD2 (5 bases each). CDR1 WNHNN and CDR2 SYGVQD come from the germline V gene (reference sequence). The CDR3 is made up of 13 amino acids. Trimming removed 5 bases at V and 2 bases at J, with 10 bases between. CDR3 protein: CASSMGPTYEQYF. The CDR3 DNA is TGCGCCAGCAGTATGGGACCTACCTACGAGCAGTACTTC.

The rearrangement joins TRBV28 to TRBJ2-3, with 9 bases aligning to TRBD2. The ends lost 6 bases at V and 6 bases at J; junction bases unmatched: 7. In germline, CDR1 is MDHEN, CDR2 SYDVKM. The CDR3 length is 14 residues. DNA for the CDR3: TGTGCCAGCAGCTCCAGCGGGAGGCTTGATACGCAGTATTTT. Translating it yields CASSSSGRLDTQYF.

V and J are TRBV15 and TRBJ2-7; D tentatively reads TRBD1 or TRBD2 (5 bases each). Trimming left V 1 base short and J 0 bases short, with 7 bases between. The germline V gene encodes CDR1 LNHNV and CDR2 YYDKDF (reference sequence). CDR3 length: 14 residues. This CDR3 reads CATSRAGPSYEQYF. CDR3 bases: TGTGCCACCAGCAGAGCGGGGCCCTCCTACGAGCAGTACTTC. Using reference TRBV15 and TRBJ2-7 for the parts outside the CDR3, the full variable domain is DAMVIQNPRYQVTQFGKPVTLSCSQTLNHNVMYWYQQKSSQAPKLLFHYYDKDFNNEADTPDNFQSRRPNTSFCFLDIRSPGLGDTAMYLCATSRAGPSYEQYFGPGTRLTVT.

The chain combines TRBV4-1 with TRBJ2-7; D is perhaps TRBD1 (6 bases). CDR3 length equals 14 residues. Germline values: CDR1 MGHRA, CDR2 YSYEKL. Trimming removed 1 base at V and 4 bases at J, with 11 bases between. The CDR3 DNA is TGCGCCAGCAGCCAAGTTGGAGACAGGTACGAGCAGTACTTC. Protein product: CASSQVGDRYEQYF.

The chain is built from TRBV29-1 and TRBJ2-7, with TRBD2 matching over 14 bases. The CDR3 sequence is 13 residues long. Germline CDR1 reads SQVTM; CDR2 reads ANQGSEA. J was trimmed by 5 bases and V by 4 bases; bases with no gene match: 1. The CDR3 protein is CSVVGLAGDEQYF. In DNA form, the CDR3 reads TGCAGCGTTGTGGGACTAGCGGGAGACGAGCAGTACTTC.

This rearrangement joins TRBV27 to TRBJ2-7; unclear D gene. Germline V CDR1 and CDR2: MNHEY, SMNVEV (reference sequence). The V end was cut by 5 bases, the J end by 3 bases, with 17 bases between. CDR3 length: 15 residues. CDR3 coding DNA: TGTGCCAGCAGTCCACCTCTGGCTGCCCACTACGAGCAGTACTTC. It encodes CASSPPLAAHYEQYF.

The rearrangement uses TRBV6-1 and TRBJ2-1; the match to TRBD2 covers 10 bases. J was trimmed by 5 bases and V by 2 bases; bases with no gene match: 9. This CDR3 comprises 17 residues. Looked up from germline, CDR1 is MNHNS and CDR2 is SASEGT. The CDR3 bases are TGTGCCAGCAGTGAATTATCCCTAGGACTAGCGGACAATGAGCAGTTCTTC. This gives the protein CASSELSLGLADNEQFF.